This T cell receptor beta chain was sequenced during a study of cytomegalovirus exposure and HLA in healthy donors. Germline values: CDR1 SGHRS, CDR2 YFSETQ. Trimming cost V 4 bases and J 15 bases, with 13 bases left between them. The length of the CDR3 is 11 residues. Study results and caveats: A list of about 180 TCR beta chains associated with cytomegalovirus was given. Earlier results showed most TCR beta V segments being productive about 90% or about 30% of the time.

The primer mix had 60 Vbeta and 13 Jbeta primers. Original processing notes: In a later analysis, the count reached 80 million or so unique TCR beta chains, with roughly 12 million shared. Assay: immunoSEQ multiplex PCR; the TCRdb copy retains only in-frame clones and omits some. The DNA was the basis for D and trimming; V, J and clone size are from that table. The sample holds about 77,000 clones. Concerning this clone: The antigen is unknown.

Sequenced sample: PBMCs. This receptor was taken from a man aged 45-60 years in good health and CMV-seropositive. The chain is built from TRBV5-1 and TRBJ1-4; D is perhaps TRBD1 (6 bases). In nucleotides, the CDR3 is TGCGCCAGCAGCCCCCCGGACAGTGTGTTTTTT. Its translation: CASSPPDSVFF.